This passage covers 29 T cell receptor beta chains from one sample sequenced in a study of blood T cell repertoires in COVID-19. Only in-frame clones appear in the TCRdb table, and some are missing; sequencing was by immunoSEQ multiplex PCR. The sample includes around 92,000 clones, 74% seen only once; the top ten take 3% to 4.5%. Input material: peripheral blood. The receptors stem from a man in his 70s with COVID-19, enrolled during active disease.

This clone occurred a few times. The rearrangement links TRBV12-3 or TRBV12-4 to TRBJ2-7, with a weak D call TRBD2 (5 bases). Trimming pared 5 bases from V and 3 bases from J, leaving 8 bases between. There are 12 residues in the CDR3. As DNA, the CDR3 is TGTGCCAGCAGTCAGGAGGTCTACGAGCAGTACTTC. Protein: CASSQEVYEQYF.

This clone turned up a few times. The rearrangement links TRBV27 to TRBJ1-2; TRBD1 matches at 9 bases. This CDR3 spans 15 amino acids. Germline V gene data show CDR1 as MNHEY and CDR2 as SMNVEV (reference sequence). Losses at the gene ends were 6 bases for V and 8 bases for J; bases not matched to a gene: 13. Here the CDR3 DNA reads TGTGCCAGCAGACTTAACACAGGGGGCGCGGGAGGCTACACCTTC. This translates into CASRLNTGGAGGYTF.

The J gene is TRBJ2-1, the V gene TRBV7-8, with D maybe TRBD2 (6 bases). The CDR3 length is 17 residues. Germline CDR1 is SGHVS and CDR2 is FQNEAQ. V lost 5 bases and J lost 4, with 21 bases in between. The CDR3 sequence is CASSPDPAGRGYNEQFF. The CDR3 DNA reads TGTGCCAGCAGCCCCGACCCCGCGGGTCGGGGGTACAATGAGCAGTTCTTC.

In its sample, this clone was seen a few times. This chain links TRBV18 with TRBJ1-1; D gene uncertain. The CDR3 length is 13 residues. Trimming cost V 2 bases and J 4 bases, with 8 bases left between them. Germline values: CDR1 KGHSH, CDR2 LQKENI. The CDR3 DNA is TGTGCCAGCTCACCAATTTTTAGCACTGAAGCTTTCTTT. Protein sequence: CASSPIFSTEAFF. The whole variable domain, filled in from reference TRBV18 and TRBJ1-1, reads NAGVMQNPRHLVRRRGQEARLRCSPMKGHSHVYWYRQLPEEGLKFMVYLQKENIIDESGMPKERFSAEFPKEGPSILRIQQVVRGDSAAYFCASSPIFSTEAFFGQGTRLTVV.

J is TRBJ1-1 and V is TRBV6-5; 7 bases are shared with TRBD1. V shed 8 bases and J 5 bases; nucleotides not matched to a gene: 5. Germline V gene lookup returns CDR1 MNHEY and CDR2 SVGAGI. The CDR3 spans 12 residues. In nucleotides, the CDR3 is TGTGCCAGCGCGAGGGGGCAGACTGAAGCTTTCTTT. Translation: CASARGQTEAFF.

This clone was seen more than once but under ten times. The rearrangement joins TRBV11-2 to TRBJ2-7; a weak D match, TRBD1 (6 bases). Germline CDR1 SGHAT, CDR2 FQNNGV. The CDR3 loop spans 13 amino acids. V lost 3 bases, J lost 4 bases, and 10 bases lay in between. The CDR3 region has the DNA TGTGCCAGCAGCTTGCTACAGGGATACGAGCAGTACTTC. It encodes CASSLLQGYEQYF.

The CDR3 DNA follows: TGTGCCAGCAGTTTGACGCGGCAGAGCTATGGCTACACCTTC. This gives the protein CASSLTRQSYGYTF. The chain joins TRBV28 to TRBJ1-2; D is uncertain. The germline V gene encodes CDR1 MDHEN and CDR2 SYDVKM. CDR3 length: 14 amino acids. The V and J ends lost 3 bases and 4 bases respectively, with 12 bases between them.

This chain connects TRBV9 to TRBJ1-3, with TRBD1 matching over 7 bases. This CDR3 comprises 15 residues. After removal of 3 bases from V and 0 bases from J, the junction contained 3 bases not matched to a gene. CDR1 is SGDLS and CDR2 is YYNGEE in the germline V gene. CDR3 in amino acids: CASSGGGNSGNTIYF. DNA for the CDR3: TGTGCCAGCAGCGGAGGGGGCAACTCTGGAAACACCATATATTTT.

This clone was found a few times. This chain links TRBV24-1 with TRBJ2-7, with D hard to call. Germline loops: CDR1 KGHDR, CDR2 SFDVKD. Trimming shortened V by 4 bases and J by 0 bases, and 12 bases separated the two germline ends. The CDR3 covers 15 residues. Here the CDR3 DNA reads TGTGCCACCAGTGAAAGTAGGCGGATCTCCTACGAGCAGTACTTC. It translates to CATSESRRISYEQYF.

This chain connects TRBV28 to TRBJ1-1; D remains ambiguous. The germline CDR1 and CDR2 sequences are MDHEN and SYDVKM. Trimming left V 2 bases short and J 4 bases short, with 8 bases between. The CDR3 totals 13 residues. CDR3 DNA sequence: TGTGCCAGCAGTTTACCGGTTGCCACTGAAGCTTTCTTT. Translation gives CASSLPVATEAFF. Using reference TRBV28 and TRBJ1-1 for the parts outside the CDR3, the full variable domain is DVKVTQSSRYLVKRTGEKVFLECVQDMDHENMFWYRQDPGLGLRLIYFSYDVKMKEKGDIPEGYSVSREKKERFSLILESASTNQTSMYLCASSLPVATEAFFGQGTRLTVV.

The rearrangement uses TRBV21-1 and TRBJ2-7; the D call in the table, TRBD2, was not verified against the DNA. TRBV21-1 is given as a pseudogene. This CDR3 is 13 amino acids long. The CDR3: CARQTGVEYEQYF. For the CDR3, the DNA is TGTGCCCGTCAAACGGGGGTGGAATACGAGCAGTACTTC.

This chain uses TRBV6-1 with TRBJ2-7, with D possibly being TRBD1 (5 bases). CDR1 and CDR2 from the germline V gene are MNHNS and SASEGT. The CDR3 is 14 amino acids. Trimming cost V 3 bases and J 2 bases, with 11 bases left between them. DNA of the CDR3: TGTGCCAGCAGTGATGGCAGGGTGGCCTACGAGCAGTACTTC. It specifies CASSDGRVAYEQYF.

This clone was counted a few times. The CDR3 sequence: CASSLSRAGVADTQYF. CDR3 coding DNA: TGTGCCAGCTCACTATCCCGGGCGGGGGTCGCAGATACGCAGTATTTT. The rearrangement links TRBV18 to TRBJ2-3, with 7 positions matching TRBD2. Germline-derived CDR1 and CDR2 are KGHSH and LQKENI. This CDR3 is 16 amino acids long. V trimming: 4 bases; J trimming: 4 bases; junction bases outside the gene matches: 11.

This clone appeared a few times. The CDR3 coding sequence is TGCAGCGTGGGGGACACAGGGGCCAAAAACATTCAGTACTTC. It translates to CSVGDTGAKNIQYF. The gene calls are TRBV29-1 and TRBJ2-4; tentative D call: TRBD1 (6 bases). Germline CDR1 reads SQVTM; CDR2 reads ANQGSEA. The CDR3 runs to 14 residues. V lost 6 bases and J lost 1, with 13 bases in between.

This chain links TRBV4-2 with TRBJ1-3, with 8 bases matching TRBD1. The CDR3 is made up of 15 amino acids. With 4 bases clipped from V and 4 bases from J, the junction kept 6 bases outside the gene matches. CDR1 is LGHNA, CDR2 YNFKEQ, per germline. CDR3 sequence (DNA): TGTGCCAGCAGCCCCAACAGGGGGTCCGGAAACACCATATATTTT. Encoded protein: CASSPNRGSGNTIYF.

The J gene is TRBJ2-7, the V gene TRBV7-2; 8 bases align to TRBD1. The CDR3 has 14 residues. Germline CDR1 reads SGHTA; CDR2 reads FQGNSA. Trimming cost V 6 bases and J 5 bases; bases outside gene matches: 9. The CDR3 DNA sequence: TGTGCCAGCAGTATCGGACAGGGTCGGCACGAGCAGTACTTC. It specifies CASSIGQGRHEQYF.

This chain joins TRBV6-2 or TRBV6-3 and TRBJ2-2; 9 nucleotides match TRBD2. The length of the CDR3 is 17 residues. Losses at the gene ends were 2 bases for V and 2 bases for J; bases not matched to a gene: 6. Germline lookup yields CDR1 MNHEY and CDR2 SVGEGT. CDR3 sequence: CASSYEAGGSNTGELFF. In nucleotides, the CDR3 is TGTGCCAGCAGTTACGAAGCGGGAGGTTCTAACACCGGGGAGCTGTTTTTT.

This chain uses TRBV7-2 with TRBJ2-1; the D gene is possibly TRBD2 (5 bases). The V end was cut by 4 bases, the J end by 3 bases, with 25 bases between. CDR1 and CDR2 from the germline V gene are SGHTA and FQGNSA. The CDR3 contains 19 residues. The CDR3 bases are TGTGCCAGCAGCTCTCCTAGTAGGACCCTTCGGGGTAACTACAATGAGCAGTTCTTC. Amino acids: CASSSPSRTLRGNYNEQFF.

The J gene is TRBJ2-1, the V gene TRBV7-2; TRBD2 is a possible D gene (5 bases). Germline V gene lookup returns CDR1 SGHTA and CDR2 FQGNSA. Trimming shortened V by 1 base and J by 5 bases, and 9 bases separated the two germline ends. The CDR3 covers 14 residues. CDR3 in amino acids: CASSLGGPNNEQFF. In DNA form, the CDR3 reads TGTGCCAGCAGCTTAGGCGGGCCGAACAATGAGCAGTTCTTC.

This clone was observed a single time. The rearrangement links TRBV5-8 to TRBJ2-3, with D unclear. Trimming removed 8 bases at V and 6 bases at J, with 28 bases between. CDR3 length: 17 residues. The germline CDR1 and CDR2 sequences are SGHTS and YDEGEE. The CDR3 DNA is TGTGCCAGATCCGGATCAGACCAGGTCATGTTGTTGGATACGCAGTATTTT. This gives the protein CARSGSDQVMLLDTQYF.

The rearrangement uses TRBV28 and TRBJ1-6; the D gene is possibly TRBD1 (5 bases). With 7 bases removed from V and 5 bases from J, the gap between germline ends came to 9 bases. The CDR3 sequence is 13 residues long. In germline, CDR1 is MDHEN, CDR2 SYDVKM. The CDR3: CASKRGDNSPLHF. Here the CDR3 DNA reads TGTGCCAGCAAGCGGGGGGATAATTCACCCCTCCACTTT.

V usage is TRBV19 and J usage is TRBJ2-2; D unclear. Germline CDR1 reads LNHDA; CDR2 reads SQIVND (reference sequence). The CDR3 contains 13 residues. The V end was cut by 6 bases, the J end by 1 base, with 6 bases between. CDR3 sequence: CASRPGNTGELFF. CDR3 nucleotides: TGTGCCAGTAGGCCCGGGAACACCGGGGAGCTGTTTTTT.

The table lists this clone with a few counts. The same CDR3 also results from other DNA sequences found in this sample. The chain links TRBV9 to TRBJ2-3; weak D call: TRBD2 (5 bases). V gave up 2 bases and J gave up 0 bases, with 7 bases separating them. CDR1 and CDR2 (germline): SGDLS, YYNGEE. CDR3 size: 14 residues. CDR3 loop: CASSVGGSTDTQYF. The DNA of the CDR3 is TGTGCCAGCAGCGTGGGCGGGAGCACAGATACGCAGTATTTT.

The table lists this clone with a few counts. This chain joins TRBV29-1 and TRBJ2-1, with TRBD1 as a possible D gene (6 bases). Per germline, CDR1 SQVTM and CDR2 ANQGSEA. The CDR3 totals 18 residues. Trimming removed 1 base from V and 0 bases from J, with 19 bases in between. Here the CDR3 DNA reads TGCAGCGTTGAAGGGTTCCGGGGACAAAGGATCTCCTACAATGAGCAGTTCTTC. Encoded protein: CSVEGFRGQRISYNEQFF.

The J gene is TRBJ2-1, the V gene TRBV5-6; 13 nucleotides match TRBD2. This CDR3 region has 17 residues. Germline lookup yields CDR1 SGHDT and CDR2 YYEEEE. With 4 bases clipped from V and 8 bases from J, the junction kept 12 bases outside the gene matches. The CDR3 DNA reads TGTGCCAGCAGCGGGGGGACTAGCGGGGCCAATTGGGATGAGCAGTTCTTC. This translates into CASSGGTSGANWDEQFF.

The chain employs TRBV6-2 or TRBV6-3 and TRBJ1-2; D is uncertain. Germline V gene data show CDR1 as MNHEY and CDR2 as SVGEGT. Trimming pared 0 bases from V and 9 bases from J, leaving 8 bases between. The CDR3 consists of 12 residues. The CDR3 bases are TGTGCCAGCAGTTACTCGAGCCCCCGCTACACCTTC. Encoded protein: CASSYSSPRYTF.

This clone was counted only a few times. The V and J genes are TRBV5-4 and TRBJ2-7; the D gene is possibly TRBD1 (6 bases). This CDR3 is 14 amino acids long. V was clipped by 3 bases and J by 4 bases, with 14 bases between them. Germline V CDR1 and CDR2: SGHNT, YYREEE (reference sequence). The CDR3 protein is CASSSGQPEYEQYF. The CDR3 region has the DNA TGTGCCAGCAGCTCAGGACAGCCGGAGTACGAGCAGTACTTC.

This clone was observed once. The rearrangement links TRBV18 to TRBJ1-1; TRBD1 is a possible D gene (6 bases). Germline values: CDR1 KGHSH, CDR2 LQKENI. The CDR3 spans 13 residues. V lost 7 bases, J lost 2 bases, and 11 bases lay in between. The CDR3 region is CASYRQVNTEAFF. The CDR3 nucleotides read TGTGCCAGCTACCGACAGGTCAACACTGAAGCTTTCTTT.

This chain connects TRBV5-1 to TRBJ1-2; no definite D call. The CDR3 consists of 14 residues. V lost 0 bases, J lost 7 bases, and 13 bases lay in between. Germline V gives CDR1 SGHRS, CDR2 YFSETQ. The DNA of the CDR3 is TGCGCCAGCAGCTTGGCCGTCAGTTTCTCTGGCTACACCTTC. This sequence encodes CASSLAVSFSGYTF. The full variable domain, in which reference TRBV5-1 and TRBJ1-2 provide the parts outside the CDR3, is KAGVTQTPRYLIKTRGQQVTLSCSPISGHRSVSWYQQTPGQGLQFLFEYFSETQRNKGNFPGRFSGRQFSNSRSEMNVSTLELGDSALYLCASSLAVSFSGYTFGSGTRLTVV.